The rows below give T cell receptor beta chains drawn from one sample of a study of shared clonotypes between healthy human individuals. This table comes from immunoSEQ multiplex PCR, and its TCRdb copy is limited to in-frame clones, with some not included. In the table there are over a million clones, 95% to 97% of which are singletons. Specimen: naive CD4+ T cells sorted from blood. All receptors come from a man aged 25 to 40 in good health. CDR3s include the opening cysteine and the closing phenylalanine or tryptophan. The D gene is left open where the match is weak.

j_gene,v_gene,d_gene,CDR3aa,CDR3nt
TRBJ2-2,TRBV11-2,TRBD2,CASSRASGRATGELFF,TGTGCCAGCTCACGGGCTAGCGGGAGGGCCACCGGGGAGCTGTTTTTT
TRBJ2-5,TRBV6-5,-,CASSDRGYQETQYF,TGTGCCAGCAGTGATAGGGGGTATCAAGAGACCCAGTACTTC
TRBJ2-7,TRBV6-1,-,CASTLGSGYYEQYF,TGTGCCAGCACCTTGGGGAGCGGATACTACGAGCAGTACTTC
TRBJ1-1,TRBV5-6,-,CASSLFYPRQPEAFF,TGTGCCAGCAGCTTGTTTTATCCGAGACAGCCCGAAGCTTTCTTT
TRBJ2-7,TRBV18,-,CASSPPGRLSSYEQYF,TGTGCCAGCTCACCACCGGGGAGGCTCTCCTCCTACGAGCAGTACTTC
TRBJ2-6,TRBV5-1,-,CASSFAGIAGANVLTF,TGCGCCAGCAGCTTTGCCGGGATTGCTGGGGCCAACGTCCTGACTTTC
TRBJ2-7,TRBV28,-,CASSLKGGGGAKYEQYF,TGTGCCAGCAGTTTGAAGGGGGGCGGTGGGGCCAAGTACGAGCAGTACTTC
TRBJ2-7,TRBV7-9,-,CASSPIGQEFYEQYF,TGTGCCAGCAGCCCTATTGGGCAGGAGTTCTACGAGCAGTACTTC
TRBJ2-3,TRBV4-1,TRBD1,CASSRRDRVNTDTQYF,TGCGCCAGCAGCCGAAGGGACAGGGTTAACACAGATACGCAGTATTTT
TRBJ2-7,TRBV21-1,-,CASIHYEQYF,TGTGCCAGCATCCATTACGAGCAGTACTTC
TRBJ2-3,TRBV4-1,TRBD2,CASSQAVREGTDTQYF,TGCGCCAGCAGCCAAGCTGTGCGGGAGGGCACAGATACGCAGTATTTT
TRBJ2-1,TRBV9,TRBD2,CASSVRGGGSRFYNEQFF,TGTGCCAGCAGCGTAAGAGGTGGCGGGAGCAGGTTTTACAATGAGCAGTTCTTC
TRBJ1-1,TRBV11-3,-,CASSSSGVRETNTEAFF,TGTGCCAGCAGCTCCTCCGGGGTACGCGAGACGAACACTGAAGCTTTCTTT
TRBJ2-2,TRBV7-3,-,CASSANTGELFF,TGTGCCAGCAGCGCGAACACCGGGGAGCTGTTTTTT
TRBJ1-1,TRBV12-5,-,CASVKQGYTEAFF,TGTGCTAGTGTCAAACAGGGATACACTGAAGCTTTCTTT
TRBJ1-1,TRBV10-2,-,CASIGGTEAFF,TGCGCCAGCATTGGGGGCACTGAAGCTTTCTTT
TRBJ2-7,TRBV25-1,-,CASSSGGRPYEQYF,TGTGCCAGCTCCTCCGGTGGGCGACCCTACGAGCAGTACTTC
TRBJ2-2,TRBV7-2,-,CASSLGSNTGELFF,TGTGCCAGCAGCTTAGGGAGTAACACCGGGGAGCTGTTTTTT
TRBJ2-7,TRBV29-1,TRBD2,CSVAGLAPYEQYF,TGCAGCGTTGCGGGACTAGCTCCATACGAGCAGTACTTC